The 3 T cell receptor beta chains below come from one sample, sequenced in a study of T-cell reconstitution after alpha-beta-depleted transplantation in children (TCRdb year 2016). Library prep was done by PCR. Sequencing took place on an Illumina HiSeq 2500. To normalize quantification of the TCRbeta repertoire, the TCR libraries were built with molecular barcoding that relied on unique molecular identifiers. TCRdb passed the public sequencing reads through fastp at Q25 and MiXCR, retaining productive beta sequences. A single entry per CDR3 protein holds the most common genes and DNA from its merged rows. Counted in this sample were 750,000 to 950,000 distinct CDR3 sequences; roughly 15% of them appeared once. Together, the top ten hold roughly 5% of the sample. This sample's treatment or condition label indicates: allogeneic hematopoietic cell transplantation with graft depleted of TCRalphabeta T cells and CD19 B cells.

Material: PBMCs, mostly from graft donor cells, obtained 360 days after TCRalphabeta/CD19-depleted stem cell transplant. These receptors were collected from a male patient younger than 18 who had a stem cell transplant for acute lymphoblastic leukemia, so the T cells may come from the graft donor.

This clonotype was seen only a few times. The CDR3 reads CASSLDTGNKETQYF. As DNA, the CDR3 is TGTGCCAGCAGCTTAGATACAGGGAATAAAGAGACCCAGTACTTC. The V call is TRBV7-2, the J call TRBJ2-5; D perhaps matches TRBD1 (6 bases). Between the trimmed V and J ends, which lost 1 base and 3 bases, there was a span of 12 bases. Germline V lookup: CDR1 SGHTA, CDR2 FQGNSA. The CDR3 is 15 residues long.

This chain links TRBV5-1 with TRBJ2-1; TRBD2 agrees at 12 bases. V lost 3 bases and J lost 11; bases outside the gene matches: 9. Germline V lookup: CDR1 SGHRS, CDR2 YFSETQ. This CDR3 contains 15 residues. This chain's CDR3 is CASSSGLAGPKKQFF. CDR3 nucleotides: TGCGCCAGCAGCTCAGGACTAGCGGGACCAAAGAAGCAGTTCTTC.

V usage is TRBV29-1 and J usage is TRBJ1-1, with D possibly TRBD1 on 6 matching bases. Germline loops: CDR1 SQVTM, CDR2 ANQGSEA. The CDR3 length is 13 residues. Trimming cost V 7 bases and J 0 bases, with 12 bases left between them. As DNA, the CDR3 is TGCAGCGCTACAGACAGGTTGAACACTGAAGCTTTCTTT. This gives the protein CSATDRLNTEAFF.